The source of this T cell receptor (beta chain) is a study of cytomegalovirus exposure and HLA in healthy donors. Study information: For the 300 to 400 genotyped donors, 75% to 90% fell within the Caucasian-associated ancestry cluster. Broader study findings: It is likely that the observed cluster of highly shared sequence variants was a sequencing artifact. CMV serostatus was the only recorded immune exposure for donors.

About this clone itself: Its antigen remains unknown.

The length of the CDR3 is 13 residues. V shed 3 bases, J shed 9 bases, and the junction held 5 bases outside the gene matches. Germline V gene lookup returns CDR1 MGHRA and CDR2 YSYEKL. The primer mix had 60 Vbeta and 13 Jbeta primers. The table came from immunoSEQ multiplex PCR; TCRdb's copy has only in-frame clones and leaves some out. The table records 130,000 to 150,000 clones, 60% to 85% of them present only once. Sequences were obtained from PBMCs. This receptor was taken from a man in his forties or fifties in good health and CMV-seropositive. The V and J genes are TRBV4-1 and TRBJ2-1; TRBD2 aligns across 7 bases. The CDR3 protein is CASSQREWGEQFF. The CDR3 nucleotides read TGCGCCAGCAGCCAGCGGGAGTGGGGTGAGCAGTTCTTC.